The 26 T cell receptor beta chains reported below all come from one sample, sequenced in a study of naive and memory T cell subsets (TCRdb year 2017). The treatment or condition label of this sample denotes: skin biopsy from PPD injection site in Mantoux-positive individual. The study reported a robust and sensitive protocol to amplify, sequence and analyze TCRs, based on 3' ligation of a UMI-containing oligonucleotide to TCR cDNA. The protocol used for the library was UMI-ligation and nested PCR. The listed sequencing device is Illumina MiSeq. Four rounds of PCR, run with the SP2 primer together with nested alpha and beta constant region primers, were used to amplify the ligated cDNA. TCRdb passed the public sequencing reads through fastp at Q25 and MiXCR, retaining productive beta sequences. Rows matching on CDR3 protein sequence are summarized as one entry with the most common DNA and genes. The table for this sample lists 35,000 to 40,000 distinct CDR3 sequences; about 11% of them were counted only once. The ten most abundant clones make up roughly 3.9% of the sample.

The source was skin, collected from a tuberculin skin test site. These receptors all stem from an adult in good health.

This clonotype was found many times. The chain has TRBV6-1 and TRBJ2-1, with a possible D match to TRBD1 (6 bases). The CDR3 length is 16 residues. V lost 6 bases and J 1 base, leaving 16 bases between the germline ends. Germline V lookup: CDR1 MNHNS, CDR2 SASEGT. The CDR3 is CASRVSTQGSYNEQFF. CDR3 nucleotide sequence: TGTGCCAGCAGAGTTAGCACACAGGGATCCTACAATGAGCAGTTCTTC.

This clonotype occurred many times. The chain is built from TRBV10-2 and TRBJ2-1, with a tentative D call TRBD2 (6 bases). V was cut by 3 bases and J by 6 bases, with 12 bases left in between. This CDR3 is 14 amino acids long. Looked up from germline, CDR1 is WSHSY and CDR2 is SAAADI. The CDR3 bases are TGCGCCAGCAGTGATACCGGGAGAAGCAATGAGCAGTTCTTC. As protein: CASSDTGRSNEQFF.

This clonotype has more than one count but fewer than ten. The chain recombines TRBV15 with TRBJ2-5; possible D gene TRBD1, 6 bases. CDR1 is LNHNV, CDR2 YYDKDF, per germline (reference sequence). This CDR3 region has 14 residues. V was shortened by 5 bases and J by 3 bases, with 13 bases between the two germline ends. CDR3 sequence (DNA): TGTGCCACCAGCTGGGGGCGACCTGAAGAGACCCAGTACTTC. Translating gives CATSWGRPEETQYF. Using reference TRBV15 and TRBJ2-5 for the parts outside the CDR3, the full variable domain is DAMVIQNPRYQVTQFGKPVTLSCSQTLNHNVMYWYQQKSSQAPKLLFHYYDKDFNNEADTPDNFQSRRPNTSFCFLDIRSPGLGDTAMYLCATSWGRPEETQYFGPGTRLLVL.

This clonotype has a count of ten or more. The chain joins TRBV20-1 to TRBJ1-2; D remains ambiguous. The length of the CDR3 is 11 residues. V lost 3 bases and J 10 bases, leaving 12 bases between the germline ends. Germline CDR1 and CDR2: DFQATT and SNEGSKA (reference sequence). CDR3 coding DNA: TGCAGTGCTAGCGCCACCGAGGACTACACCTTC. Translated, it gives CSASATEDYTF.

There are a few counts of this clonotype. The rearrangement uses TRBV4-2 and TRBJ2-3, with 8 bases aligning to TRBD2. CDR3 length: 15 residues. Germline trimming cut 0 bases from V and 4 bases from J; bases unmatched to any gene: 3. Germline V gene sequence: CDR1 LGHNA, CDR2 YNFKEQ. The CDR3 region has the DNA TGTGCCAGCAGCCAAGAGGCGGGGGGATCAGATACGCAGTATTTT. It translates to CASSQEAGGSDTQYF.

In its sample, this clonotype was seen many times. The genes are TRBV29-1 and TRBJ2-2; D might be TRBD1 or TRBD2, each matching 5 bases. The V end was cut by 7 bases, the J end by 4 bases, with 19 bases between. The CDR3 has 15 residues. CDR1 SQVTM and CDR2 ANQGSEA come from the germline V gene. Written as DNA, the CDR3 is TGCAGCGCAACAGGTTTCCCTGGGGGCACCGGGGAGCTGTTTTTT. Its translation: CSATGFPGGTGELFF.

This clonotype appeared many times. The chain carries TRBV5-6 and TRBJ2-3; D is unresolved. V lost 1 base to trimming and J lost 4 bases, with 13 bases between them. The germline CDR1 and CDR2 sequences are SGHDT and YYEEEE. The CDR3 sequence is 15 residues long. The CDR3 spells CASSLFQVWADTQYF. CDR3 DNA: TGTGCCAGCAGCTTGTTTCAGGTCTGGGCAGATACGCAGTATTTT.

This clonotype qualifies as medium-sized (0.01 to 0.1%). CDR3 coding DNA: TGTGCCAGTAGTTTCACAGGGATCACCTATAATTCACCCCTCCACTTT. Translation: CASSFTGITYNSPLHF. The chain has TRBV19 and TRBJ1-6; D perhaps matches TRBD1 (6 bases). Germline CDR1 reads LNHDA; CDR2 reads SQIVND (reference sequence). V was trimmed by 5 bases and J by 2 bases, leaving 13 bases between them. CDR3 size: 16 residues.

The rearrangement links TRBV29-1 to TRBJ1-2; D is uncertain. The CDR3 contains 13 residues. V was clipped by 5 bases and J by 3 bases, with 13 bases between them. The germline gives CDR1 SQVTM, CDR2 ANQGSEA. CDR3 sequence reads: CSVLGDSDYGYTF. CDR3 coding DNA: TGCAGCGTTTTAGGCGATTCGGACTATGGCTACACCTTC.

This clonotype has a count of ten or more. The chain recombines TRBV12-3 or TRBV12-4 with TRBJ2-2, with D perhaps matching TRBD2 (5 bases). V was shortened by 6 bases and J by 0 bases, with 14 bases between the two germline ends. This CDR3 has 16 amino acids. CDR3 region: CASRGLGSANTGELFF. In DNA form, the CDR3 reads TGTGCCAGCAGAGGACTTGGCTCCGCGAACACCGGGGAGCTGTTTTTT.

This clonotype has only a few counts. The CDR3 loop is CASSERPSGANVLTF. The CDR3 DNA reads as TGTGCCAGCAGTGAACGTCCCTCTGGGGCCAACGTCCTGACTTTC. The V call is TRBV2, the J call TRBJ2-6; D not resolved. V was clipped by 2 bases and J by 0 bases, with 5 bases between them. The germline CDR1 and CDR2 sequences are SNHLY and FYNNEI. The CDR3 has 15 residues.

This clonotype was seen a few times. DNA of the CDR3: TGTGCCACAAACGCGGGAGGAATCGACGGCACAGATACGCAGTATTTT. Its translation is CATNAGGIDGTDTQYF. The rearrangement links TRBV10-3 to TRBJ2-3; the match to TRBD2 covers 8 bases. The J segment lost 1 base and the V segment lost 10 bases, leaving 13 bases of the junction unmatched. Looked up from germline, CDR1 is ENHRY and CDR2 is SYGVKD. This CDR3 is 16 amino acids long.

The chain links TRBV11-3 to TRBJ2-4; TRBD1 is a possible D gene (6 bases). Germline V gene data show CDR1 as SGHNT and CDR2 as YENEEA. The CDR3 sequence is 13 residues long. Trimming pared 3 bases from V and 13 bases from J, leaving 16 bases between. The CDR3 loop is CASSLAWDKQQYF. The DNA of the CDR3 is TGTGCCAGCAGCTTGGCCTGGGACAAACAACAGTACTTC.

This clonotype was observed at least ten times. The chain uses TRBV29-1 and TRBJ2-7, with D unresolved. The V end was cut by 3 bases, the J end by 2 bases, with 8 bases between. This CDR3 region has 12 residues. Germline CDR1 and CDR2: SQVTM and ANQGSEA. The CDR3 protein is CSVEAATYEQYF. Written as DNA, the CDR3 is TGCAGCGTTGAGGCAGCAACCTACGAGCAGTACTTC.

This clonotype was observed many times. V and J are TRBV7-6 and TRBJ2-2; 8 bases fit TRBD1. This CDR3 comprises 16 residues. Germline CDR1 and CDR2: SGHVS and FNYEAQ. Unmatched junction bases numbered 2, after V lost 2 bases and J lost 0 bases. The DNA for the CDR3 is TGTGCCAGCAGCTTATGGACAGGGTCGAACACCGGGGAGCTGTTTTTT. This encodes CASSLWTGSNTGELFF.

Ten or more counts support this clonotype. The CDR3 coding sequence is TGCAGTGCTAGAGATCGCAAGCGGGTGTTCGGAGATACGCAGTATTTT. Its translation is CSARDRKRVFGDTQYF. This chain joins TRBV20-1 and TRBJ2-3, with D possibly being TRBD2 (6 bases). The CDR3 loop spans 16 amino acids. Germline assignment: CDR1 DFQATT and CDR2 SNEGSKA (reference sequence). V shed 0 bases and J shed 5 bases, with 18 bases lying between them.

This clonotype has at least ten counts. V usage is TRBV10-3 and J usage is TRBJ2-7; maybe TRBD2 (6 bases). From germline, CDR1 is ENHRY and CDR2 SYGVKD. Between the trimmed V and J ends, which lost 8 bases and 3 bases, there was a span of 11 bases. CDR3 length equals 12 residues. The CDR3 loop reads CAIAGGDYEQYF. The CDR3 DNA reads as TGTGCCATCGCTGGCGGGGACTACGAGCAGTACTTC.

A few counts support this clonotype. V gene TRBV30 combines with J gene TRBJ2-1; the D gene is possibly TRBD2 (6 bases). V was trimmed by 3 bases and J by 9 bases, leaving 12 bases between them. Germline values: CDR1 GTSNPN, CDR2 SVGIG (reference sequence). The CDR3 extends over 12 amino acids. The DNA of the CDR3 is TGTGCCTGGAGCGCGGGACTCGGTGAGCAGTTCTTC. Translation: CAWSAGLGEQFF.

The genes are TRBV11-2 and TRBJ2-2; 7 nucleotides match TRBD2. Germline V gives CDR1 SGHAT, CDR2 FQNNGV. V trimming: 8 bases; J trimming: 6 bases; junction bases outside the gene matches: 18. The CDR3 has 17 residues. CDR3 DNA sequence: TGTGCCAGCCAACCCGGGAGGTGGGCCCAAAACCCCGGGGAGCTGTTTTTT. Its protein product is CASQPGRWAQNPGELFF.

This clonotype was seen repeatedly, ten times or more. The chain uses TRBV6-6 and TRBJ1-2; D is perhaps TRBD1 (6 bases). There are 15 residues in the CDR3. Germline V gene data show CDR1 as MNHNY and CDR2 as SVGAGI (reference sequence). V lost 2 bases to trimming and J lost 5 bases, with 15 bases between them. The CDR3 loop is CASSYPSTGLYGYTF. CDR3 nucleotide sequence: TGTGCCAGCAGTTACCCCTCCACAGGGTTATATGGCTACACCTTC.

This clonotype was counted many times. The chain uses TRBV13 and TRBJ2-3; 13 nucleotides agree with TRBD2. This CDR3 is built from 16 residues. The V gene end was trimmed by 5 bases and the J gene end by 4 bases; junction bases not matched to a gene: 6. Germline lookup yields CDR1 PRHDT and CDR2 FYEKMQ (reference sequence). CDR3 bases: TGTGCCAGCAGCCCCCGGACTAGCGGGAGCTCAGATACGCAGTATTTT. Protein product: CASSPRTSGSSDTQYF.

This clonotype was seen only a few times. The chain is built from TRBV20-1 and TRBJ1-2; D is ambiguous. This CDR3 spans 12 amino acids. The V end was cut by 3 bases, the J end by 9 bases, with 14 bases between. Germline assignment: CDR1 DFQATT and CDR2 SNEGSKA (reference sequence). The CDR3 nucleotides are TGCAGTGCTAGCAAAGGGCCTTTGAGCTACACCTTC. It codes for CSASKGPLSYTF.

The V gene is TRBV4-1, the J gene TRBJ1-5; D ambiguous. In germline, CDR1 is MGHRA, CDR2 YSYEKL. Between the trimmed V and J ends, which lost 0 bases and 6 bases, there was a span of 9 bases. This CDR3 region has 14 residues. The CDR3 DNA is TGCGCCAGCAGCCAAGAAGCAAGGGCTCAGCCCCAGCATTTT. Translating gives CASSQEARAQPQHF.

This clonotype occurred many times. This CDR3 reads CASSLVAGFYEQYF. The DNA of the CDR3 is TGTGCCAGCAGCTTAGTAGCGGGGTTTTACGAGCAGTACTTC. The gene calls are TRBV7-6 and TRBJ2-7, with 8 bases aligning to TRBD2. The CDR3 consists of 14 residues. V lost 1 base and J lost 4; bases outside the gene matches: 3. Germline V lookup: CDR1 SGHVS, CDR2 FNYEAQ.

Details on this clonotype: A much larger clone differs by one base, so this may be a read error. The rearrangement joins TRBV5-1 to TRBJ2-5, with TRBD2 identical over 8 bases. Trimming took 4 bases from V and 4 from J; bases not matched to a gene: 9. The CDR3 contains 15 residues. Per the germline V gene, CDR1 is SGHRS and CDR2 is YFSETQ. The CDR3 region has the DNA TGCGCCAGCAGCATCGACCCCGGGGGGGCAGAGACCCAGTACTTC. This sequence encodes CASSIDPGGAETQYF.

There are many counts of this clonotype. The chain carries TRBV3-1 and TRBJ2-3; D ambiguous. The V gene lost 1 base and the J gene lost 2 bases, with 10 bases spanning the gap. The CDR3 covers 15 residues. Per germline, CDR1 LGHDT and CDR2 YNNKEL (reference sequence). CDR3 residues: CASSQVRAFTDTQYF. The CDR3 nucleotides read TGTGCCAGCAGCCAAGTTCGGGCATTCACAGATACGCAGTATTTT.